In its sample, the clone carrying this TCR beta chain was seen many times. The antigen is undetermined. Unique molecular identifiers had been added to the TCR beta cDNA libraries. TCRdb passed the PCR reads through MiXCR, listing each CDR3 protein once. The table has approximately 730,000 distinct CDR3 sequences, less than 35% seen once; the top ten hold roughly 0.54%. This sample was included in a study of post-analysis software for immune sequencing data. Regarding the study as a whole: A significant reduction in normalized Chao1 diversity was observed in multiple sclerosis patients versus controls.

The sequencing sample was made of blood. The sequence came from a girl aged 5 to 17 with multiple sclerosis.

This CDR3 reads CASSAGTGVYEQYF. DNA for the CDR3: TGTGCCAGCAGTGCTGGGACAGGGGTCTACGAGCAGTACTTC. This chain uses TRBV28 with TRBJ2-7; TRBD1 matches at 10 bases. The CDR3 totals 14 residues. The junction had 4 bases not matched to a gene; V was cut back by 5 bases and J by 3 bases. Per the germline V gene, CDR1 is MDHEN and CDR2 is SYDVKM.